The 4 T cell receptor beta chains presented below share a single source sample, sequenced in a study of T-cell memory formation after mild COVID-19 (dated by TCRdb to 2020 to 2022). Libraries were made using 5' RACE. The instrument was an Illumina NovaSeq 6000. TCRdb trimmed public reads at Q25 via fastp, called clones via MiXCR and kept in-frame beta chains. One record per CDR3 amino acid sequence lists the most common genes and DNA. Counted in this sample were hundreds of thousands of distinct CDR3 sequences; roughly 20% of them appeared once. Approximately 12% of the sample is held by the ten biggest clonotypes. The source material was PBMCs or a T cell subset sorted from them (not recorded which). The origin of the receptors is an adult woman who had mild COVID-19 (a few samples of this study predate the infection). The sample titles of this study are shuffled in the database, so cell type and time point are left out; the donor was told from shared clones.

The V gene is TRBV5-1, the J gene TRBJ2-1, with D possibly being TRBD2 (6 bases). V lost 0 bases to trimming and J lost 8 bases, with 18 bases between them. The CDR3 consists of 16 residues. From germline, CDR1 is SGHRS and CDR2 YFSETQ. CDR3 loop: CASSLGVAGSSHEQFF. The CDR3 region has the DNA TGCGCCAGCAGCTTGGGAGTCGCGGGGTCGAGCCATGAGCAGTTCTTC.

CDR3 nucleotide sequence: TGTGCCAGCAGCTTAGCTCCAAGGATAGGCGTCGGTTCACCCCTCCACTTT. Its translation: CASSLAPRIGVGSPLHF. The gene calls are TRBV7-2 and TRBJ1-6, with unresolved D. Germline V gene sequence: CDR1 SGHTA, CDR2 FQGNSA. V was clipped by 0 bases and J by 9 bases, with 18 bases between them. The CDR3 is 17 residues long.

A few counts support this clonotype. The CDR3 region is CASRTGTSGDEQFF. CDR3 coding DNA: TGTGCCAGCAGGACCGGGACTAGCGGCGATGAGCAGTTCTTC. The chain employs TRBV6-1 and TRBJ2-1; TRBD2 matches 11 bases. Per germline, CDR1 MNHNS and CDR2 SASEGT. V shed 6 bases and J 8 bases; nucleotides not matched to a gene: 6. The CDR3 contains 14 residues.

This clonotype was picked up a small number of times. V usage is TRBV5-1 and J usage is TRBJ1-1; no definite D call. V shed 0 bases and J shed 6 bases, with 9 bases lying between them. The CDR3 loop spans 13 amino acids. Germline CDR1 SGHRS, CDR2 YFSETQ. CDR3 nucleotides: TGCGCCAGCAGCTTGGAGGCAATACCTGAAGCTTTCTTT. Translated, it gives CASSLEAIPEAFF.